One sample yielded the 8 T cell receptor beta chains listed below, sequenced in a study of cytomegalovirus exposure and HLA in healthy donors. Primers: 60 Vbeta forward and 13 Jbeta reverse. Sequencing used immunoSEQ multiplex PCR; TCRdb keeps in-frame clones, though not all of them. The sample has about 120,000 clones, approximately 80% seen once; the top ten hold over 2.5%. Sequencing used PBMCs. The receptors were gathered from a male donor in good health and CMV-seronegative.

The gene calls are TRBV25-1 and TRBJ2-5, with 10 bases fitting TRBD1. V dropped 1 base and J dropped 5; count of bases not matched to a gene: 10. The CDR3 contains 17 residues. In germline, CDR1 is MGHDK, CDR2 SYGVNS. CDR3 DNA sequence: TGTGCCAGCAGTGAATCGTTTTTGGGGACAGGGGATGAGACCCAGTACTTC. Protein product: CASSESFLGTGDETQYF.

The rearrangement links TRBV18 to TRBJ2-7; tentative D call: TRBD2 (6 bases). From germline, CDR1 is KGHSH and CDR2 LQKENI. This CDR3 comprises 14 residues. Trimming took 4 bases from V and 3 from J, leaving 13 bases between them. CDR3 sequence reads: CASSRTGRNYEQYF. CDR3 sequence (DNA): TGTGCCAGCTCACGAACCGGGAGAAACTACGAGCAGTACTTC.

This chain joins TRBV9 and TRBJ2-3; TRBD2 agrees at 9 bases. Germline V gene lookup returns CDR1 SGDLS and CDR2 YYNGEE. Trimming took 3 bases from V and 3 from J; bases not matched to a gene: 11. The CDR3 consists of 17 residues. DNA of the CDR3: TGTGCCAGCAGCGCTCCCAAAGCGGGGGGAGGGACAGATACGCAGTATTTT. Its protein is CASSAPKAGGGTDTQYF.

The chain carries TRBV10-2 and TRBJ1-1; tentatively, D is TRBD1 (6 bases). Germline V lookup: CDR1 WSHSY, CDR2 SAAADI. Trimming left V 0 bases short and J 2 bases short, with 13 bases between. The length of the CDR3 is 16 residues. Written as DNA, the CDR3 is TGCGCCAGCAGTGAGTCCCCTGGGGGCGGCAACACTGAAGCTTTCTTT. It specifies CASSESPGGGNTEAFF.

The V and J genes are TRBV6-1 and TRBJ2-7; 11 bases agree with TRBD1. Germline V CDR1 and CDR2: MNHNS, SASEGT. The CDR3 contains 17 residues. With V trimmed by 1 base and J by 6 bases, 11 bases remained unmatched. In nucleotides, the CDR3 is TGTGCCAGCAGTGAAGTTCTCGGGGGACAGGGGGTCGGCGAGCAGTACTTC. Protein product: CASSEVLGGQGVGEQYF.

The V and J genes are TRBV9 and TRBJ2-7; a weak D match, TRBD2 (5 bases). The CDR3 totals 13 residues. Germline-derived CDR1 and CDR2 are SGDLS and YYNGEE. Trimming took 0 bases from V and 4 from J, leaving 8 bases between them. The CDR3 region is CASSVVGGYEQYF. The CDR3, as DNA: TGTGCCAGCAGCGTAGTAGGAGGTTACGAGCAGTACTTC.

On this clone: In the same sample, other DNA sequences code for this CDR3. The V call is TRBV4-2, the J call TRBJ1-1; weak D call: TRBD1 (6 bases). Trimming stripped 0 bases from V and 4 bases from J, with 9 bases between. CDR1 is LGHNA, CDR2 YNFKEQ, per germline. This CDR3 is 14 amino acids long. The CDR3 here is CASSQDRGGTEAFF. Here the CDR3 DNA reads TGTGCCAGCAGCCAAGATCGAGGGGGCACTGAAGCTTTCTTT.

The chain uses TRBV6-6 and TRBJ2-7, with a possible D match to TRBD1 (5 bases). The CDR3 extends over 11 amino acids. V gave up 6 bases and J gave up 2 bases, with 5 bases separating them. CDR1 is MNHNY, CDR2 SVGAGI, per germline (reference sequence). The CDR3 nucleotides read TGTGCCAGCAGCAGGGCCTACGAGCAGTACTTC. This gives the protein CASSRAYEQYF.